The T cell receptor beta chain described here comes from a study of blood T cell repertoires in COVID-19. Study-wide context: Material from acute and convalescent COVID-19 was sourced from the United States, Italy and Spain. Sources were T cells, B-cell-depleted T cells, or PBMCs; the material itself was cDNA or gDNA.

The CDR3 is 18 residues long. Germline V gene data show CDR1 as LNHDA and CDR2 as SQIVND (reference sequence). The J segment lost 9 bases and the V segment lost 5 bases, leaving 20 bases of the junction unmatched. Study members were between 18 and 89 years old and lived in approximately 25 US regions. Method: immunoSEQ multiplex PCR; TCRdb's copy keeps in-frame clones and lacks some. The sample consists of fewer than 250,000 clones, approximately 86% of them appearing once. This chain uses TRBV19 with TRBJ2-1, with 9 bases identical to TRBD2. The TCR sequence derives from a woman in her thirties or forties with acute COVID-19. The sequenced sample consisted of PBMCs or T cells enriched from blood (not recorded which). The DNA for the CDR3 is TGTGCCAGTAGTTCTAGCGGGAACTTCTTGGGGGCACAAGGTGAGCAGTTCTTC. Its protein is CASSSSGNFLGAQGEQFF.